This TCR beta chain stems from a study of identical twins. Findings and caveats of the study: It was possible that invariant MAIT and iNKT cells partly confounded the zero-insertion analyses.

A note on this clonotype: What it binds is not known.

TCRdb analysed the 5' RACE reads with MiXCR anew, one entry per CDR3 protein. The profile shows roughly 720,000 distinct CDR3 sequences, roughly 20% of them singletons. V was cut by 3 bases and J by 5 bases, with 11 bases left in between. CDR1 is PRHDT and CDR2 is FYEKMQ in the germline V gene (reference sequence). The CDR3 length is 14 residues. The same sample was also studied in work on T cells expressing NK-cell markers.

Sequencing was carried out using PBMCs. The chain combines TRBV13 with TRBJ1-5; D unresolved. The sequence was collected from a woman aged 18-29 years in good health. The DNA of the CDR3 is TGTGCCAGCAGCTTCGGGCGGACCCATCAGCCCCAGCATTTT. It is translated as CASSFGRTHQPQHF.